This T cell receptor beta chain was captured by sequencing in a study of PD-1 blockade in classical Hodgkin lymphoma. This CDR3 comprises 11 residues. CDR1 and CDR2 from the germline V gene are DFQATT and SNEGSKA (reference sequence). Clones were read by immunoSEQ multiplex PCR, and TCRdb kept only the in-frame ones, dropping some. The sample lists fewer than 100,000 clones; about 92% were seen once. Note on this clone: The antigen is unknown. At one boundary the junction diverges from the germline segment, which might be a read error.

Broader study findings: Newly diagnosed patients reportedly trailed healthy donors in baseline TCR diversity. It was CD4+ TCR diversity, not CD8+, that rose significantly by C4D1. Lower baseline TCR diversity marked trial partial responders and progressors.

Time point denoted: cycle 4 day 1 (C4D1), after 5 to 7 weeks of nivolumab. Every patient experienced relapse after autologous stem cell transplantation, and brentuximab vedotin exposure varied. The TCR sequence derives from a human donor with classical Hodgkin lymphoma. The genes are TRBV20-1 and TRBJ2-3; 7 bases agree with TRBD2. Sequences were derived from peripheral blood mononuclear cells (PBMCs), sampled before the fourth cycle of nivolumab. CDR3 amino acids: CSARIRFREAF. CDR3 DNA sequence: TGCAGTGCTAGAATAAGATTCCGGGAGGCCTTT.